This TCR beta chain was recorded in a study of chemoradiotherapy in HPV16-positive cancers. Profiling relied on immunoSEQ multiplex PCR, and the TCRdb table lists in-frame clones only, not all of them. Among approximately 38,000 clones listed, about 80% were seen once. Germline V gene data show CDR1 as SGHDN and CDR2 as FVKESK. Trimming left V 4 bases short and J 3 bases short, with 10 bases between. This CDR3 spans 15 amino acids. This sample comprised blood, obtained from a patient who underwent chemoradiotherapy. This sequence originates from a human donor with HPV-associated anogenital cancer. The rearrangement links TRBV14 to TRBJ2-6; D is possibly TRBD1 or TRBD2 (5 bases each). CDR3 amino acids: CASSRSGGGANVLTF. Here the CDR3 DNA reads TGTGCCAGCAGCCGATCTGGGGGTGGGGCCAACGTCCTGACTTTC.